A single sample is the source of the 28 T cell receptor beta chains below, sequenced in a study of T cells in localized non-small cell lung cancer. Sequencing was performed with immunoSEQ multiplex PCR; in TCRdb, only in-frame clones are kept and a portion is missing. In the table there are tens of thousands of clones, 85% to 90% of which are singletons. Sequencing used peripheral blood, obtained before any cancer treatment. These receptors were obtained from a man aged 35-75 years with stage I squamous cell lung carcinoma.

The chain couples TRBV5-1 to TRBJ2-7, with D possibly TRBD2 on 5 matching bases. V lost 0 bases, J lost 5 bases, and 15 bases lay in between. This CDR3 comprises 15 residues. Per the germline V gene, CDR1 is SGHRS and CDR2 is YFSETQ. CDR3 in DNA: TGCGCCAGCAGCTTGGAATCCACTAGATACGACGAGCAGTACTTC. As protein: CASSLESTRYDEQYF. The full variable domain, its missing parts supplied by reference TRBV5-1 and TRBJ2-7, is KAGVTQTPRYLIKTRGQQVTLSCSPISGHRSVSWYQQTPGQGLQFLFEYFSETQRNKGNFPGRFSGRQFSNSRSEMNVSTLELGDSALYLCASSLESTRYDEQYFGPGTRLTVT.

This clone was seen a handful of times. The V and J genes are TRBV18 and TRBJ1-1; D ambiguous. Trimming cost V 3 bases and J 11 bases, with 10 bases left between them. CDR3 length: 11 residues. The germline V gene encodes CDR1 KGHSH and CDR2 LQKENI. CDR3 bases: TGTGCCAGCTCACCTGCCGGCACGGCTTTCTTT. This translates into CASSPAGTAFF.

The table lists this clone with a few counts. DNA of the CDR3: TGTGCCAGCAGTTCCGGGAACTTAGAAGCTTTCTTT. Translated: CASSSGNLEAFF. This chain joins TRBV27 and TRBJ1-1; no clear D gene. Germline values: CDR1 MNHEY, CDR2 SMNVEV (reference sequence). The V and J ends lost 4 bases and 8 bases respectively, with 11 bases between them. The CDR3 covers 12 residues.

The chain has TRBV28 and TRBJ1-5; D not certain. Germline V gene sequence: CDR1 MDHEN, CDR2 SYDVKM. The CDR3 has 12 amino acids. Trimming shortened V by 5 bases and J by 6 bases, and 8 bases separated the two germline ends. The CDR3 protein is CASSSIGQPQHF. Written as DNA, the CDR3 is TGTGCCAGCAGTAGTATTGGTCAGCCCCAGCATTTT.

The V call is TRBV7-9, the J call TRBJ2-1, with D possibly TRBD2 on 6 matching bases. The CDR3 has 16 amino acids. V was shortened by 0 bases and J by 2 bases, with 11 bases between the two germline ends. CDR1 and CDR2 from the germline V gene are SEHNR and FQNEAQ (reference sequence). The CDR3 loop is CASSLALAGTYNEQFF. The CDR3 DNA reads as TGTGCCAGCAGCTTAGCGCTGGCGGGGACCTACAATGAGCAGTTCTTC.

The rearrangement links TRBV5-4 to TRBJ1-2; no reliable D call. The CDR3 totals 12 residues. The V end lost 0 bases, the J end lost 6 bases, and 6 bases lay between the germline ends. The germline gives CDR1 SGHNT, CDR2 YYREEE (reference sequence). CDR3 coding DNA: TGTGCCAGCAGCTTGGTCAAGGATGGCTACACCTTC. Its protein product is CASSLVKDGYTF.

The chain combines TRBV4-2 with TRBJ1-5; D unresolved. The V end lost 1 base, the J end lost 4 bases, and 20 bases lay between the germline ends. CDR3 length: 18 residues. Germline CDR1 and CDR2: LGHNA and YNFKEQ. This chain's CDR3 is CASSQVTGYSGENQPQHF. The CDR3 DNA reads TGTGCCAGCAGCCAAGTAACGGGCTATAGCGGGGAAAATCAGCCCCAGCATTTT.

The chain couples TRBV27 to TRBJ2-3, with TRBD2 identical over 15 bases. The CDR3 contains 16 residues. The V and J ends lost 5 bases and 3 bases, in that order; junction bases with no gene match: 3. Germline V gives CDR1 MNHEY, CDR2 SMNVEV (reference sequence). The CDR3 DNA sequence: TGTGCCAGCAGTCCGGGGACTAGCGGGAGGACAGATACGCAGTATTTT. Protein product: CASSPGTSGRTDTQYF.

DNA for the CDR3: TGTGCCAGTGGACTGGGGCGGGGTTCCTACAATGAGCAGTTCTTC. Encoded protein: CASGLGRGSYNEQFF. This chain uses TRBV19 with TRBJ2-1; TRBD2 is a possible D gene (6 bases). Germline CDR1 and CDR2: LNHDA and SQIVND (reference sequence). This CDR3 region has 15 residues. V was cut by 8 bases and J by 1 base, with 15 bases left in between.

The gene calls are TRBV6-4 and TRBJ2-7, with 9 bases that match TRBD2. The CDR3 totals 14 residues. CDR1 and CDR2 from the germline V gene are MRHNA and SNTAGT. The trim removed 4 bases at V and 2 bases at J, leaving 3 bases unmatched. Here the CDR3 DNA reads TGTGCCAGCAGTGGTAGCGGGAGACCCTACGAGCAGTACTTC. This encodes CASSGSGRPYEQYF.

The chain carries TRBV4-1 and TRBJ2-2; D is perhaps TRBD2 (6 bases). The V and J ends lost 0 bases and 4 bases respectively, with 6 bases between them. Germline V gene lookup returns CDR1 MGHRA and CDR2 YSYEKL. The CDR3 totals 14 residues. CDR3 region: CASSQDGGTGELFF. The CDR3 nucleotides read TGCGCCAGCAGCCAAGACGGGGGCACCGGGGAGCTGTTTTTT.

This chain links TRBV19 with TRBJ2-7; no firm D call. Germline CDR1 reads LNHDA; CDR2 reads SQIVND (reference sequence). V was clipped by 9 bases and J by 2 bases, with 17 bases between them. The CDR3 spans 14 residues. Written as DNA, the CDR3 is TGTGCCAGAACACCCAGGATCTTGGCCTACGAGCAGTACTTC. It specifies CARTPRILAYEQYF.

The CDR3 spells CASEYANNSPLHF. In nucleotides, the CDR3 is TGTGCCTCCGAATATGCCAATAATTCACCCCTCCACTTT. The chain uses TRBV6-6 and TRBJ1-6; D gene unclear. The germline V gene has CDR1 MNHNY and CDR2 SVGAGI (reference sequence). Trimming left V 11 bases short and J 5 bases short, with 13 bases between. CDR3 size: 13 residues.

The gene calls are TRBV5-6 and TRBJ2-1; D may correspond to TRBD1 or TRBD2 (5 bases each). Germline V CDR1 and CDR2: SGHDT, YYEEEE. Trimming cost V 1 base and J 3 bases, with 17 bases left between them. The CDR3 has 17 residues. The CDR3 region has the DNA TGTGCCAGCAGCTTGTATTCGGGGCACCTAAGCTACAATGAGCAGTTCTTC. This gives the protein CASSLYSGHLSYNEQFF.

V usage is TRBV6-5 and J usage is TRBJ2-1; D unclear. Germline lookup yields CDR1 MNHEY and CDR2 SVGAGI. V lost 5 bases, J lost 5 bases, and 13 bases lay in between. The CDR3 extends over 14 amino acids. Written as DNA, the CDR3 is TGTGCCAGCAGTCCCCTAATCGCCAACAATGAGCAGTTCTTC. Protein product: CASSPLIANNEQFF.

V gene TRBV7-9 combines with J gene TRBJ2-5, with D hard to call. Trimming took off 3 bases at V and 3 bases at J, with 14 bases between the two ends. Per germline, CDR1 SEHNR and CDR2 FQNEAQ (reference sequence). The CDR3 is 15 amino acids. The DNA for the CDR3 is TGTGCCAGCAGCTTCGGTGTCGGCAGAAAAGAGACCCAGTACTTC. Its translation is CASSFGVGRKETQYF.

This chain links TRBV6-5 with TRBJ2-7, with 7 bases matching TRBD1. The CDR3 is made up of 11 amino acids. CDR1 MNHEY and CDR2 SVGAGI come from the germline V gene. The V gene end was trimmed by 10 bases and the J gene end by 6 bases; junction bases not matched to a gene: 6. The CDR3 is CATKTGFEQYF. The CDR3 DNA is TGTGCCACGAAGACAGGGTTCGAGCAGTACTTC.

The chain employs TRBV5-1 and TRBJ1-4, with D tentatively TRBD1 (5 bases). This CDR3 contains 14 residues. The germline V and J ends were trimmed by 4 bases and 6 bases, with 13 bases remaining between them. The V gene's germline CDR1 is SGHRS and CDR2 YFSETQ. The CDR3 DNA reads TGCGCCAGCAGCACCGGGGCTCTGGATGAAAAACTGTTTTTT. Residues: CASSTGALDEKLFF.

The CDR3 loop is CASSALTGGRSYEQYF. The CDR3 DNA reads as TGTGCCAGCAGCGCTCTGACAGGGGGCCGGTCCTACGAGCAGTACTTC. This sequence joins TRBV2 and TRBJ2-7, with 10 nucleotides matching TRBD1. The J segment lost 1 base and the V segment lost 6 bases, leaving 9 bases of the junction unmatched. The CDR3 runs 16 residues. Germline V gives CDR1 SNHLY, CDR2 FYNNEI.

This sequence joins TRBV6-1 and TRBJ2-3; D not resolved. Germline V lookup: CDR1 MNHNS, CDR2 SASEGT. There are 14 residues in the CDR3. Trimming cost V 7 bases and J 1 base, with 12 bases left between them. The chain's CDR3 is CASTANGGTDTQYF. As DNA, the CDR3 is TGTGCCAGCACAGCGAATGGGGGCACAGATACGCAGTATTTT.

The CDR3 DNA reads as TGTGCCAGCATTACCGGGACAACCTATTCACCCCTCCACTTT. This gives the protein CASITGTTYSPLHF. The gene calls are TRBV2 and TRBJ1-6; the D gene is possibly TRBD1 (6 bases). The CDR3 length is 14 residues. Per the germline V gene, CDR1 is SNHLY and CDR2 is FYNNEI. Trimming cost V 7 bases and J 8 bases, with 15 bases left between them. Complete variable domain (other parts from reference TRBV2 and TRBJ1-6): EPEVTQTPSHQVTQMGQEVILRCVPISNHLYFYWYRQILGQKVEFLVSFYNNEISEKSEIFDDQFSVERPDGSNFTLKIRSTKLEDSAMYFCASITGTTYSPLHFGNGTRLTVT.

The CDR3 nucleotides read TGCGCCAGCAGCTTGGAGGGTTTCTCCTACAATGAGCAGTTCTTC. Encoded protein: CASSLEGFSYNEQFF. The chain combines TRBV5-1 with TRBJ2-1; no clear D. The CDR3 sequence is 15 residues long. Germline V gene lookup returns CDR1 SGHRS and CDR2 YFSETQ. Trimming cost V 0 bases and J 0 bases, with 7 bases left between them.

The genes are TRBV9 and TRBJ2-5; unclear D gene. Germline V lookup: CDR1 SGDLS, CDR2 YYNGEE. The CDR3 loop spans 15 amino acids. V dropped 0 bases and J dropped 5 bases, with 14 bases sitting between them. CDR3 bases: TGTGCCAGCAGCGTAGGAAGGGTCCCCGAGGAGACCCAGTACTTC. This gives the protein CASSVGRVPEETQYF.

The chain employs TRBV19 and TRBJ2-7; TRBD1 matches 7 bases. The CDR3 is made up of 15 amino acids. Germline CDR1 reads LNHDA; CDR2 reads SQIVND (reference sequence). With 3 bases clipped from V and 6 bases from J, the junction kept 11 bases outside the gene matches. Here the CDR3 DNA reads TGTGCCAGTAGTATTATAGCAGGGGGTAGGGGCGAGCAGTACTTC. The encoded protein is CASSIIAGGRGEQYF.

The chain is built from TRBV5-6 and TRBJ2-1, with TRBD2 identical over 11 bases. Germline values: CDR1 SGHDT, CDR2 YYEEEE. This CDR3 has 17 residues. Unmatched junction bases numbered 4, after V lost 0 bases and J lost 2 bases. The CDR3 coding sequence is TGTGCCAGCAGCTTGGCGGGACTAGCGGATGCCTACAATGAGCAGTTCTTC. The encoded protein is CASSLAGLADAYNEQFF. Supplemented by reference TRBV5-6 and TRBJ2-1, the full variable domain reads DAGVTQSPTHLIKTRGQQVTLRCSPKSGHDTVSWYQQALGQGPQFIFQYYEEEERQRGNFPDRFSGHQFPNYSSELNVNALLLGDSALYLCASSLAGLADAYNEQFFGPGTRLTVL.

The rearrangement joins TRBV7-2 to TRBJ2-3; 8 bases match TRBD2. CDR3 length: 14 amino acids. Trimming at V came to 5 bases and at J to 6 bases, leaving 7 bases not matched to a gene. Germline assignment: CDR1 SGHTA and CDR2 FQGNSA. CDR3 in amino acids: CASSPGLAADTQYF. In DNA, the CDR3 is TGTGCCAGCAGCCCCGGACTAGCTGCTGATACGCAGTATTTT.

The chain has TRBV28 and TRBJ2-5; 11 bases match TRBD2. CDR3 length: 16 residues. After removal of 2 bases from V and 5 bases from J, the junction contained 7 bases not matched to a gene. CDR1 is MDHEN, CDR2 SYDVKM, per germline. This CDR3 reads CASSLRLAGGWETQYF. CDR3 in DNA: TGTGCCAGCAGTTTACGCCTAGCGGGAGGATGGGAGACCCAGTACTTC.

In DNA, the CDR3 is TGTGCCAGCAGCTCACTAGCGGGCCCTTGGGATGAGCAGTTCTTC. Its translation is CASSSLAGPWDEQFF. The chain joins TRBV7-2 to TRBJ2-1; 9 positions match TRBD2. The ends lost 4 bases at V and 8 bases at J; junction bases unmatched: 9. The CDR3 length is 15 residues. The germline gives CDR1 SGHTA, CDR2 FQGNSA.